This T cell receptor beta chain was recorded in a study of blood T cell repertoires in COVID-19. Study-wide background: From T cells, B-cell-depleted T cells, or PBMCs came the material, which was cDNA or gDNA.

Each exposed participant met a COVID-19 case in the 2 weeks preceding study entry. This table comes from immunoSEQ multiplex PCR, and its TCRdb copy is limited to in-frame clones, with some not included. The table shows more than 300,000 clones, with roughly 90% occurring only once. V was trimmed by 4 bases and J by 0 bases, leaving 13 bases between them. CDR1 is SGHTA and CDR2 is FQGNSA in the germline V gene. The CDR3 has 15 amino acids. Sequenced input: PBMCs or T cells enriched from blood (not recorded which). The chain has TRBV7-2 and TRBJ2-7; D might be TRBD1 (5 bases). The TCR originated in a woman aged 30 to 39 who had been exposed to COVID-19. The CDR3 DNA follows: TGTGCCAGCAGCTCCTCTGCGACAGTCTCCTACGAGCAGTACTTC. Amino acids: CASSSSATVSYEQYF.